This TCR beta chain was identified during a study of T cells in Graves' hyperthyroidism and ophthalmopathy. Deletions cut 3 bases from V and 2 bases from J, with 14 bases between. Per germline, CDR1 SNHLY and CDR2 FYNNEI. This CDR3 comprises 16 residues. This clonotype was detected a few times. Amplification of TCR beta CDR3 regions was performed using RNA transcripts as template. TCR CDR3 underwent first-round RT-PCR with the HTBI primer set. In TCRdb, the multiplex PCR reads were re-called with MiXCR into one record per CDR3 protein. The sample lists about 270,000 distinct CDR3 sequences, roughly 20% seen once, with about 60% in the top ten.

The chain combines TRBV2 with TRBJ1-5, with a weak D call TRBD1 (6 bases). The sequenced sample was blood. The clonotype originates from a man aged 25-40 years with Graves' ophthalmopathy. The CDR3 loop reads CASSDMGAAGNQPQHF. The CDR3 DNA reads as TGTGCCAGCAGTGATATGGGGGCCGCGGGCAATCAGCCCCAGCATTTT.